This T cell receptor (beta chain) was captured by sequencing in a study of vaccination and CD4 T cells after COVID-19. Across the study: Those taking part got two shots of either the BNT162b2 or the mRNA-1273 vaccine.

Study-level points and caveats: In median terms, SARS-CoV-2-reactive clonotypes went from about 20 to 38, a nonsignificant rise. Post-vaccination, and not before, a median approximately 89% of reactive clones appeared in convalescent patients.

Sequencing of DNA taken from cultured CD4+ T cells relied on the Oncomine TCR Beta short-read assay. From CD4+ T cells that had been cultured, genomic DNA was extracted. TCRdb analysed the PCR reads with MiXCR anew, one entry per CDR3 protein. Seen here are about 18,000 distinct CDR3 sequences, 70% observed once, and the top ten hold less than 6%. The CDR3 consists of 17 residues. Germline trimming cut 4 bases from V and 11 bases from J; bases unmatched to any gene: 19. Per germline, CDR1 MDHEN and CDR2 SYDVKM. Treatment defined: roughly 11-day PBMC culture with coronavirus spike peptide pools or control peptides (ViraFEST assay). A remark on this clonotype: Its cognate antigen is unknown.

This sequence joins TRBV28 and TRBJ1-1, with 10 bases lining up with TRBD1. Material for sequencing was CD4+ T cells from blood, cultured in vitro. The TCR was taken from a human donor who had recovered from COVID-19. For the CDR3, the DNA is TGTGCCAGCAGTTCAACACGGATGGGGACAGGGGCTCGGGATGCTTTCTTT. This sequence encodes CASSSTRMGTGARDAFF.